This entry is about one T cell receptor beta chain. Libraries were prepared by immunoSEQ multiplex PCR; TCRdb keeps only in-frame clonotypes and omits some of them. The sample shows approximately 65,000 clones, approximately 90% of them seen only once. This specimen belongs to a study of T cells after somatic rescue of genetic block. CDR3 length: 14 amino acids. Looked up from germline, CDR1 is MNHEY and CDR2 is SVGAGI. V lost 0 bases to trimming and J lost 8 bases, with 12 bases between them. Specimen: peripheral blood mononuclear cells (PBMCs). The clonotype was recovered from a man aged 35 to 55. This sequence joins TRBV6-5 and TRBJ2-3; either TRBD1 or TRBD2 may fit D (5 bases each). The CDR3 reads CASSYSFRDGTQYF. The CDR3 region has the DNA TGTGCCAGCAGTTACTCTTTCCGGGACGGTACGCAGTATTTT.